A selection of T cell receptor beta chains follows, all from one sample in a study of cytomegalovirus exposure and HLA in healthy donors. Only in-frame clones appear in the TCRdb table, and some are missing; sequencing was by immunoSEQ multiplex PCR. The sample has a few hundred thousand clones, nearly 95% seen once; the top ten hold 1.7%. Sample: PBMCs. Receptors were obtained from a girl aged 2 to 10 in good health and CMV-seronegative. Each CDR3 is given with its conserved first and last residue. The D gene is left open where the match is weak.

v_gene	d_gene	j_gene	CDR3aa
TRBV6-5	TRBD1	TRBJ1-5	CASSETGGRGEPQHF
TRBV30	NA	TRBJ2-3	CAWNQLLFPTDTQYF
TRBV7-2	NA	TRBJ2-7	CASSPHGGSYEQYF
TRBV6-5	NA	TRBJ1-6	CASSRKQALDSPLHF
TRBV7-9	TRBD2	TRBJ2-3	CSSSDPPRASGSDSDTQYF
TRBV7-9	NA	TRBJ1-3	CASSSQGSGNTIYF
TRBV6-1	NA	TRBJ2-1	CASSEALRDTPFNEQFF
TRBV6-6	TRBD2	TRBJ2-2	CASSYPLAGGPGELFF
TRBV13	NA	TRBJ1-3	CASSLSVSGNTIYF
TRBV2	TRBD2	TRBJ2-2	CASSSGRSTGELFF
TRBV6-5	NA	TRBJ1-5	CASSPAGGNQPQHF
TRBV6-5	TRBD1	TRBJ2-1	CASNAGQGSYNEQFF
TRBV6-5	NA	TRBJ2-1	CASSYVSSYNEQFF
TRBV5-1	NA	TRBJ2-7	CASSLATQGCEQYF
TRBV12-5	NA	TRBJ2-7	CASSGRPSYEQYF
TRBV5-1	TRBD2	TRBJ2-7	CASSDTGGKAYEQYF
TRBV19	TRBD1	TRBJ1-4	CASSTTGDREKLFF
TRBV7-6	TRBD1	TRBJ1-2	CASSSGTGPTNYGYTF
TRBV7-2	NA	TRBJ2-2	CASSFGLYTGELFF
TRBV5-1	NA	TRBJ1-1	CASSTGDSEAFF
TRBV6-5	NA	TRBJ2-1	CASSTPGSEQFF
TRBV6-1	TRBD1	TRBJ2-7	CASSVDRGTLYEQYF
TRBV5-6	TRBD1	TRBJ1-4	CASSLGDSFATNEKLFF
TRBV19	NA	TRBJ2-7	CASSSGWGLFGEQYF
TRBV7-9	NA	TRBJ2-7	CASSLESDFYEQYF
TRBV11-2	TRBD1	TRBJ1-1	CASSDGQGLGAFF
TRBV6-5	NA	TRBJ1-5	CASSRRSGDQPQHF
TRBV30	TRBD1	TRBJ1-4	CAWSDRGLNEKLFF
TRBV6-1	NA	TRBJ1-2	CALQDSSNYGYTF
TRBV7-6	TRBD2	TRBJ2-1	CASSFSGSHNEQFF
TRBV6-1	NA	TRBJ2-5	CASSEPRRAKETQYF
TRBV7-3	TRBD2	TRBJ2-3	CASSPMGGVSDTQYF
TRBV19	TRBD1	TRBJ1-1	CASTQGAENTEAFF
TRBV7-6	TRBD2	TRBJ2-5	CASSLGTSGQETQYF
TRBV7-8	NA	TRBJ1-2	CASSQGKSPEGYTF
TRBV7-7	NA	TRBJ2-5	CASSPGLQETQYF
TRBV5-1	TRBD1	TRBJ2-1	CASSLGTGTDNEQFF